This entry is about one TCR beta chain. The sample originates from a study of cytomegalovirus exposure and HLA in healthy donors. As for the study in general: It was reported in a later analysis that the 120 validation repertoires used the same platform as the approximately 600 first-cohort repertoires.

Libraries were prepared by immunoSEQ multiplex PCR; TCRdb keeps only in-frame clonotypes and omits some of them. The data show about 180,000 clones, with approximately 90% seen just once and 1.4% held by the top ten. The V end lost 3 bases, the J end lost 1 base, and 16 bases lay between the germline ends. The germline V gene has CDR1 SGHTA and CDR2 FQGNSA. The CDR3 extends over 17 amino acids. The source material was PBMCs. The sequence derives from a woman aged 25 to 39 in good health and CMV-seronegative. V gene TRBV7-2 combines with J gene TRBJ2-1, with D perhaps TRBD2 (7 bases). The CDR3 protein is CASSLRGGGFSYNEQFF. The CDR3 DNA reads as TGTGCCAGCAGCTTGAGGGGGGGAGGTTTTTCCTACAATGAGCAGTTCTTC. Combining the CDR3 with reference TRBV7-2 and TRBJ2-1 gives the whole variable domain GAGVSQSPSNKVTEKGKDVELRCDPISGHTALYWYRQSLGQGLEFLIYFQGNSAPDKSGLPSDRFSAERTGGSVSTLTIQRTQQEDSAVYLCASSLRGGGFSYNEQFFGPGTRLTVL.